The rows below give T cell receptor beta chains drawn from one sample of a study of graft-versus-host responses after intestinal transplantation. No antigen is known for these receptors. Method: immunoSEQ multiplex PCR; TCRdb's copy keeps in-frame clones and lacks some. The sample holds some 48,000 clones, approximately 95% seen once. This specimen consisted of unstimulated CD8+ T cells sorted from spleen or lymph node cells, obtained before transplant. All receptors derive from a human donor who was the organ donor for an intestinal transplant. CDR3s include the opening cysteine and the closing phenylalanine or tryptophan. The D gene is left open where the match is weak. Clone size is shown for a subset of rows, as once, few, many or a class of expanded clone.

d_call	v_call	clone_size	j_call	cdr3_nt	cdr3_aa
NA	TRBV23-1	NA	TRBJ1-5	TGCGCCAGCAGTCAAGGGGTGGGAAATCAGCCCCAGCATTTT	CASSQGVGNQPQHF
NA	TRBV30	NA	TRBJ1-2	TGTGCCTGGAGTGGAGGGGCGCTTAACTATGGCTACACCTTC	CAWSGGALNYGYTF
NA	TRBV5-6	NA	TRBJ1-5	TGTGCCAGCAGCCTGGCCGCGCCCCGGGGCAATCAGCCCCAGCATTTT	CASSLAAPRGNQPQHF
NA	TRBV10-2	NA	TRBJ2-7	TGCGCCAGCAGTGTTGGGGCAGGGAATTACGAGCAGTACTTC	CASSVGAGNYEQYF
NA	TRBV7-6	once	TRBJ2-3	TGTGCCAGCAGCTTAGAGGTGGAGCACACAGATACGCAGTATTTT	CASSLEVEHTDTQYF
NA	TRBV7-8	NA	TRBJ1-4	TGTGCCAGCAGCTTAAACATCGACAGAACTAATGAAAAACTGTTTTTT	CASSLNIDRTNEKLFF
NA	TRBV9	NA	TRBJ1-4	TGTGCCAGCAGCGTAGCGGTGACCACAACTAATGAAAAACTGTTTTTT	CASSVAVTTTNEKLFF
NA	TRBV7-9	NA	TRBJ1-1	TGTGCCAGCAGCTTAGACTGGGGCAGGGGTACTGAAGCTTTCTTT	CASSLDWGRGTEAFF
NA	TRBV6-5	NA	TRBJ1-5	TGTGCCAGCAGCCCACTGGGCTTTCAGCCCCAGCATTTT	CASSPLGFQPQHF
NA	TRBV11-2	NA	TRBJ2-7	TGTGCCAGCAGCTTAGACCTGGCGGAGAAGTACTACGAGCAGTACTTC	CASSLDLAEKYYEQYF
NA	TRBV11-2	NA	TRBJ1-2	TGTGCCAGCAGCTCCGTCGGGGTCTATGGCTACACCTTC	CASSSVGVYGYTF
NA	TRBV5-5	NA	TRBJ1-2	TGTGCCAGCAGCTCTATCGGCTCCGACTATGGCTACACCTTC	CASSSIGSDYGYTF
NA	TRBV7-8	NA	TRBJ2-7	TGTGCCAGCAGCTTAGATGAGCAGGTCCCTGGCGAGCAGTACTTC	CASSLDEQVPGEQYF
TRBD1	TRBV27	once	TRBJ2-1	TGTGCCAGCACTTTTACAGGGACAGGAGTCCTAAATGAGCAGTTCTTC	CASTFTGTGVLNEQFF
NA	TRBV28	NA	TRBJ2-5	TGTGCCAGCAGTTTAATAGCCTCAAAAGAGACCCAGTACTTC	CASSLIASKETQYF
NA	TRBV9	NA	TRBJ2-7	TGTGCCAGCAGCGCGGACCACGAGCAGTACTTC	CASSADHEQYF
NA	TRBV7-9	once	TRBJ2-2	TGTGCCAGCAGCTTAGATTTTATCGACACCGGGGAGCTGTTTTTT	CASSLDFIDTGELFF
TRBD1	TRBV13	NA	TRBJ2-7	TGTGCCAGCAGCCCTCGAAAGCAGGGGGCCTACGAGCAGTACTTC	CASSPRKQGAYEQYF
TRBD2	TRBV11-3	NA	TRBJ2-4	TGTGCCAGCAGCTTAGTTACGGGGGGACCGGAACCGTACTTC	CASSLVTGGPEPYF
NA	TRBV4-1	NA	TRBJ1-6	TGCGCCAGCAGCCAAGGCAACATCAATTCACCCCTCCACTTT	CASSQGNINSPLHF
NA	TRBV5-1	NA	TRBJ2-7	TGCGCCAGCAGCCTTATGGGATATTCCTACGAGCAGTACTTC	CASSLMGYSYEQYF
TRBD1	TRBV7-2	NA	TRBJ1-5	TGTGCCAGCAGCAGTCCCGGGACAGGGATGGGACAGCCCCAGCATTTT	CASSSPGTGMGQPQHF
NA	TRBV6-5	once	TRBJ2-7	TGTGCCAGCAGTTACGTCCAGGGCTACGAGCAGTACTTC	CASSYVQGYEQYF
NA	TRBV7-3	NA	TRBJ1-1	TGTGCCAGCAGCTTCCACTCGAACACTGAAGCTTTCTTT	CASSFHSNTEAFF
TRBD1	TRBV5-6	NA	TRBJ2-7	TGTGCCAGCAGCTCGACCGGGACAGGGGGGCTCGCCGAGCAGTACTTC	CASSSTGTGGLAEQYF
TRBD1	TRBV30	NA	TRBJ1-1	TGTGCCTGGCGACAGGGGCTATACACTGAAGCTTTCTTT	CAWRQGLYTEAFF
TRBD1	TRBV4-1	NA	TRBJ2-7	TGCGCCAGCAGCCAAGTTTCACAGGGGGCCTACGAGCAGTACTTC	CASSQVSQGAYEQYF
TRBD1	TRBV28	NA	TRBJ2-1	TGTGCCAGCAGTCCCCGCCTAAGGGACAGGGGGGACAATGAGCAGTTCTTC	CASSPRLRDRGDNEQFF
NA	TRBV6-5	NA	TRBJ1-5	TGTGCCAGCAGTTACCGAGACCAGTACAATCAGCCCCAGCATTTT	CASSYRDQYNQPQHF
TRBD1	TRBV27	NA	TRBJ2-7	TGTGCCAGCAGTGCCGATATTCAGGGGGCGAACGACGAGCAGTACTTC	CASSADIQGANDEQYF
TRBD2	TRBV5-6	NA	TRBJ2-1	TGTGCCAGCAGCTTTATGACTAGCGGGGGGGAATATGAGCAGTTCTTC	CASSFMTSGGEYEQFF
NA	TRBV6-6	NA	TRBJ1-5	TGTGCCAGCAGCACAAGTAGCAATCAGCCCCAGCATTTT	CASSTSSNQPQHF
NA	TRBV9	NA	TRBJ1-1	TGTGCCAGCAGCGCCGAAACGGGGGATCCCCCTTTCTTT	CASSAETGDPPFF
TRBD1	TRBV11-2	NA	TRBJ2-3	TGTGCCAGCAGCTCCCGGGACAGGGTGGCAGATACGCAGTATTTT	CASSSRDRVADTQYF